The text below deals with one T cell receptor beta chain. The target of this receptor is not known. Within one base of it there is no much larger clone, and no base qualities were kept. For this chain, trimming is 3 bases at the V end and 0 bases at the J end, and the number of junction bases without a gene match is 7. CDR1 and CDR2 were assigned from the germline V gene (reference sequence) as MNHEY and SMNVEV. From its cysteine to its phenylalanine, the CDR3 spans 16 amino acids. CDR3 DNA is the only sequence kept; it has 48 bases, read in frame from the first base. To prepare the library, the immunoSEQ multiplex PCR assay was applied. A mixture of 60 forward primers for TCR Vbeta segments and 13 reverse primers for TCR Jbeta segments was used in the multiplex PCR. A multiplex PCR assay on genomic DNA amplified the CDR3 region of rearranged TCR beta genes. Amplified TCR beta libraries were sequenced as 87-base-pair reads on the Illumina HiSeq System. In the source study's methods: A later analysis tallied around 87 million unique TCR beta chains across the 666 repertoires, and around 12 million of those chains were shared by two or more donors. To remove PCR and sequencing errors, raw reads were error-corrected and collapsed into unique sequences using a nearest-neighbor algorithm that merged closely related sequences. Alignment of CDR3 sequences to IMGT reference sequences was used to assign V, D and J gene segments. Each retained sequence needed at least a six-nucleotide match to both a V gene segment and a J gene segment. Rearrangements were classified as productive when the CDR3 lacked stop codons and remained in frame with V and J, and all other rearrangements were classified as non-productive. Following IMGT convention, CDR3 was defined as the stretch from the second conserved V-encoded cysteine up to the conserved J-encoded phenylalanine. The earlier analysis of some 580 of the donors excluded any sequence lacking an unambiguous match to a single V gene segment. An earlier analysis of approximately 590 of the donors called V segments functional above 56.7% productive rearrangements and segregating when the between-donor standard deviation exceeded 5%. A statistical classification framework was developed to diagnose cytomegalovirus status using the catalog of TCR beta chain sequences. In a later analysis, TCR nucleotide sequences were compared against IMGT/GENE-DB human TR gene sequences so that V and J genes could be assigned. In a later analysis, CDR3 sequences and most-parsimonious VDJ recombination scenarios were assigned using the TCRdist pipeline. In a later analysis, each TCR beta chain was defined by its CDR3 amino acid sequence together with its V-gene family, and reads lacking a unique V-gene family were excluded. A later analysis removed over 500 highly shared, low-generation-probability nucleotide sequences to deal with suspected cross-contamination and a sequencing artifact. A later analysis calculated a clonal expansion index for each public chain from normalized within-repertoire ranks of inferred template counts. In a later analysis, generation probabilities were computed with a VDJ recombination model fitted to out-of-frame rearrangements, and the resulting probabilities were checked against IGoR. Hypergeometric tests were used in a later analysis to score TCR-TCR, TCR-HLA and TCR-CMV co-occurrence, with a repertoire-size bias correction applied to the TCR pairs. To estimate false discovery rates, a later analysis permuted the HLA or CMV assignments 20 times. A later analysis grouped co-occurring TCRs with DBSCAN, adding TCRdist sequence similarity when clustering within HLA-allele-positive subsets. For co-occurrence clustering, repertoires with fewer than 30,000 or more than 120,000 public chains were excluded, along with about five repertoires with anomalous nucleotide sharing. This immuneACCESS table, as held by TCRdb, lists in-frame sequences with V and J called but not all clones. Of the missing ones, under half trace to an unresolved V gene in checked studies; the others have no known cause. V, J and clone size derive from that table, while D and trimming were established from the DNA sequence. The table for this sample lists some 97,000 clones; 70% to 80% of them were counted only once. The top ten constitute around 5% of the sample.

The data originate from a study of cytomegalovirus exposure and HLA in healthy donors (dated by TCRdb to the late 2010s). Regarding the research as a whole: An earlier analysis of around 600 of the donors reported roughly 300 Gb of sequence data and 100 million to 130 million unique TCR beta sequences from 150 million to 200 million T cells. An early release that covered more than 550 HLA-typed donors contained 250 to 350 gigabases of sequencing data and approximately 85 million unique TCR sequences. Of the 350 to 400 genotyped donors, over 70% fell in the genetic ancestry cluster associated with self-reported Caucasian donors. The study was designed to test whether signatures of past pathogen exposure could be identified by cataloging public T cell receptors. Using immunosequencing, the study profiled T cell repertoires from 550 to 750 subjects and related those repertoires to cytomegalovirus serostatus. A separate validation cohort of 100 to 150 different subjects was used in addition to the 666-subject first cohort. The study combined high-throughput TCR immunosequencing, statistical association of individual TCRs with disease status, and machine learning to predict cytomegalovirus infection status. A later analysis re-examined previously published TCR beta repertoires from more than 650 donors and added high-resolution HLA genotyping to investigate patterns of TCR occurrence. The later analysis used no new phenotypic data to find candidate immune exposures, relying instead on TCR beta sequences and their occurrence across donors. In an earlier analysis of over 550 of the donors, high-throughput TCR beta sequencing was used to judge whether each TCR beta V gene segment behaved as functional or pseudogenic. Donor age, sex, ethnicity and CMV serostatus were compiled alongside the repertoire data. In a later genetic analysis, genome-wide SNP genotypes for about 55% of the roughly 700 donors were used, and that subset was treated as a discovery cohort. Every discovery cohort repertoire had been produced on one sequencing platform. HLA typing covered class I and class II loci at four-digit resolution. Typing coverage differed by locus: A, B, C, DRB1 and DQB1 were typed in about 629-640 donors, DQA1 in 522, DPA1 in around 600, and DPB1 in approximately 450. Several DR-DQ haplotypes were treated as single units for association and clustering because of strong linkage in the cohort. Among about 400 genotyped donors of the cohort, an average of around 250,000 unique TCR beta nucleotide sequences was sequenced per donor, of which about 18% were non-productive. What the work shows at the level of the full study, not this receptor alone: A further reported finding was that TCR beta sequences accurately predicted the HLA-A and HLA-B alleles for most subjects in the first cohort. This cohort had only TCR beta chains sequenced, and the lack of alpha or paired-chain data limited which features could be detected. According to the authors, the approach could potentially be generalized to other disease states and immunological phenotypes. The sequencing pipeline was judged likely to have produced a cluster of highly shared sequence variants as a technical artifact. CMV serostatus was the only immune exposure information available for the cohort. Because some donors lacked HLA typing at each locus, the association tests relied only on the typed subset. In a later analysis, the rate of TCR association differed among HLA loci, with DRB1 alleles having the most associated TCRs and HLA-C alleles having the fewest. In both the original and validation cohorts, the classifier was reported to diagnose cytomegalovirus status with high specificity and sensitivity. Compared with equally common non-associated chains, HLA-associated TCR beta chains in a later analysis were more clonally expanded and had lower generation probabilities. While some public TCRs were present in many individuals, most TCR sequences turned up only very rarely across donors. The study gave a list of 150 to 200 TCR beta chains associated with cytomegalovirus. The earlier analysis of about 600 of the donors excluded some 15 rarely observed V segments, including chromosome 9 orphons, because counts were too low. According to a later analysis, parvovirus B19, influenza, CMV and Epstein-Barr virus appeared linked to several top co-occurrence clusters. In a later genetic analysis, fewer N-insertions in productive TCRs were reported among donors in an Asian-associated ancestry cluster than the roughly 700-donor mean. Linkage disequilibrium might explain the correlated functional status among segregating V segments, but an unknown experimental factor could not be ruled out. In an earlier analysis of around 500 of the donors, most TCR beta V segments appeared in productive rearrangements about 87% or about 30% of the time, broadly matching IMGT annotations. Assigning TCR associations to individual alleles was difficult when HLA alleles, especially DR and DQ, strongly co-occurred. Roughly uniform sequencing depth across donors was assumed in presence/absence analyses, although this assumption may not hold. In a later genetic analysis, a missense DCLRE1C variant was associated with V-gene and J-gene trimming of TCR beta chains, and the association was replicated in an independent cohort. At a false discovery rate of 0.05, a later analysis linked around 17,000 TCR beta sequences to specific HLA alleles. Some IMGT-functional V segments, including TRBV6-2 and TRBV6-3, could not be distinguished by the 87-base-pair reads and were therefore excluded. In vitro tests confirmed that a few of the cytomegalovirus-associated TCR beta chains recognize cytomegalovirus antigens. According to a later analysis, most CMV-associated TCR beta chains appeared to be HLA-restricted, and the HLA associations seemed to be driven largely by CMV exposure.

The cohort comprised around 700 healthy bone marrow donors. At the time of sampling, all cohort members were nominally healthy, though unrecorded immune exposures were likely present. The donor tested CMV seropositive and was one of the 289 seropositive cohort members. Every donor gave a peripheral blood sample, and the peripheral blood mononuclear cells from that sample were used for TCR beta sequencing. Genomic DNA extraction from the blood cell samples was performed with the Qiagen DNeasy Blood Extraction Kit. The chain couples TRBV27 to TRBJ1-1, with TRBD1 matching 7 junction bases. The sample comprised PBMCs. The clonotype originates from a woman under 30 in good health and CMV-seropositive. The nucleotide sequence reads TGTGCCAGCAGTTTCATAGCGACAGGGATGAACACTGAAGCTTTCTTT. It translates to CASSFIATGMNTEAFF.